The 13 T cell receptor beta chains below come from one sample, sequenced in a study of T cell responses to AZD1222 COVID-19 vaccine. Sequencing was performed with immunoSEQ multiplex PCR; in TCRdb, only in-frame clones are kept and a portion is missing. Here the sample spans 110,000 to 150,000 clones, over 85% being singletons. This specimen was peripheral blood, taken on day 0 of AZD1222 vaccination. The receptors derive from an adult in good health.

The chain uses TRBV4-1 and TRBJ1-1; 7 bases align to TRBD1. The germline V gene encodes CDR1 MGHRA and CDR2 YSYEKL. V lost 4 bases to trimming and J lost 4 bases; unmatched junction nucleotides: 6. The CDR3 totals 14 residues. CDR3 sequence (DNA): TGCGCCAGCAGCCGGGGGCCAGGGGGCACTGAAGCTTTCTTT. This translates into CASSRGPGGTEAFF.

The chain has TRBV18 and TRBJ1-3, with a tentative D call TRBD1 (6 bases). From germline, CDR1 is KGHSH and CDR2 LQKENI. This CDR3 region has 18 residues. The V and J ends lost 3 bases and 3 bases respectively, with 21 bases between them. For the CDR3, the DNA is TGTGCCAGCTCACCCATGGCCCACCGGGGGGCGGATGGAAACACCATATATTTT. Its translation is CASSPMAHRGADGNTIYF.

The gene calls are TRBV25-1 and TRBJ1-1; D is unclear. The CDR3 spans 11 residues. Trimming took off 4 bases at V and 8 bases at J, with 8 bases between the two ends. Germline CDR1 MGHDK, CDR2 SYGVNS. The CDR3 loop reads CASSAQLEAFF. As DNA, the CDR3 is TGTGCCAGCAGTGCACAGCTGGAAGCTTTCTTT.

The chain carries TRBV24-1 and TRBJ1-6; D may be TRBD1 (5 bases). The CDR3 runs 13 residues. The V gene lost 7 bases and the J gene lost 13 bases, with 16 bases spanning the gap. Germline CDR1 is KGHDR and CDR2 is SFDVKD. Written as DNA, the CDR3 is TGTGCCACCAGCCGGGACGAAACTTCTCCCCTCCACTTT. Translated: CATSRDETSPLHF.

The genes are TRBV5-4 and TRBJ2-3, with D possibly being TRBD2 (5 bases). The CDR3 sequence is 16 residues long. V was clipped by 0 bases and J by 2 bases, with 13 bases between them. Germline CDR1 SGHNT, CDR2 YYREEE (reference sequence). As DNA, the CDR3 is TGTGCCAGCAGCTTGGCTAGCTGGGGTCACACAGATACGCAGTATTTT. Its protein product is CASSLASWGHTDTQYF.

V gene TRBV3-1 (or the pseudogene TRBV3-2) combines with J gene TRBJ1-4; a possible D gene is TRBD1 (5 bases). The CDR3 extends over 15 amino acids. Germline V gene lookup returns CDR1 LGHDT and CDR2 YNNKEL (reference sequence). Trimming cost V 4 bases and J 4 bases, with 13 bases left between them. CDR3 nucleotides: TGTGCCAGCAGCCGAAACGGGGGATATAATGAAAAACTGTTTTTT. Protein sequence: CASSRNGGYNEKLFF.

J is TRBJ1-4 and V is TRBV5-1, with D possibly matching TRBD1 (5 bases). V lost 2 bases to trimming and J lost 7 bases, with 12 bases between them. Germline V CDR1 and CDR2: SGHRS, YFSETQ. The CDR3 covers 14 residues. The CDR3 reads CASSFGGTSEKLFF. CDR3 DNA: TGCGCCAGCAGCTTTGGGGGGACGAGTGAAAAACTGTTTTTT.

V gene TRBV7-8 combines with J gene TRBJ2-5, with 8 bases matching TRBD2. Germline CDR1 SGHVS, CDR2 FQNEAQ. The CDR3 has 17 amino acids. Trimming took 7 bases from V and 4 from J; bases not matched to a gene: 17. CDR3 in DNA: TGTGCCAGCACCCGAGGGAGGGGACTAGGGGGTGGAGAGACCCAGTACTTC. Translating gives CASTRGRGLGGGETQYF.

The rearrangement uses TRBV6-5 and TRBJ2-7; no definite D call. Trimming stripped 0 bases from V and 3 bases from J, with 9 bases between. The germline CDR1 and CDR2 sequences are MNHEY and SVGAGI. This CDR3 region has 14 residues. The CDR3 is CASSYSVERYEQYF. In DNA, the CDR3 is TGTGCCAGCAGTTACTCGGTGGAACGCTACGAGCAGTACTTC.

The V gene is TRBV5-1, the J gene TRBJ2-3; 7 positions match TRBD1. This CDR3 spans 13 amino acids. Germline V gives CDR1 SGHRS, CDR2 YFSETQ. V lost 4 bases, J lost 7 bases, and 6 bases stayed unmatched. This CDR3 reads CASSLPQGYTQYF. CDR3 bases: TGCGCCAGCAGCCTTCCACAGGGGTATACGCAGTATTTT.

V is TRBV10-3 and J is TRBJ2-2, with 9 positions matching TRBD1. CDR3 size: 16 residues. V shed 4 bases, J shed 5 bases, and the junction held 8 bases outside the gene matches. In germline, CDR1 is ENHRY, CDR2 SYGVKD. In DNA, the CDR3 is TGTGCCATCAGTGCCGCCGGGACAGGGCTAACCGGGGAGCTGTTTTTT. Translated: CAISAAGTGLTGELFF.

The chain employs TRBV5-1 and TRBJ1-4, with TRBD1 matching over 8 bases. V lost 4 bases to trimming and J lost 3 bases; unmatched junction nucleotides: 11. The CDR3 sequence is 17 residues long. CDR1 and CDR2 from the germline V gene are SGHRS and YFSETQ. CDR3 sequence: CASSPGQGAIANEKLFF. DNA of the CDR3: TGCGCCAGCAGCCCGGGGCAGGGGGCGATCGCTAATGAAAAACTGTTTTTT. The full variable domain, rest sourced from reference TRBV5-1 and TRBJ1-4, is KAGVTQTPRYLIKTRGQQVTLSCSPISGHRSVSWYQQTPGQGLQFLFEYFSETQRNKGNFPGRFSGRQFSNSRSEMNVSTLELGDSALYLCASSPGQGAIANEKLFFGSGTQLSVL.

This clone was observed once. The genes are TRBV7-9 and TRBJ1-2; D uncertain. V was clipped by 3 bases and J by 5 bases, with 7 bases between them. Germline assignment: CDR1 SEHNR and CDR2 FQNEAQ (reference sequence). This CDR3 region has 12 residues. The CDR3 sequence: CASSFGLYGYTF. The CDR3 DNA follows: TGTGCCAGCAGCTTTGGCCTGTATGGCTACACCTTC.